A single sample gave rise to the 2 T cell receptor beta chains below, sequenced in a study of OX40 agonist ivuxolimab in advanced cancers. Profiling relied on immunoSEQ multiplex PCR, and the TCRdb table lists in-frame clones only, not all of them. The sample holds 130,000 or so clones, under 95% seen once. Here the sequenced sample was CD4+ or CD8+ T cells sorted from blood, taken in a trial of the OX40 agonist ivuxolimab. The receptors derive from an adult with an advanced solid tumor such as melanoma, head and neck, liver or kidney cancer.

This clone has only one observation. The chain couples TRBV5-4 to TRBJ2-7, with a possible D match to TRBD2 (6 bases). CDR3 size: 14 residues. Trimming cost V 4 bases and J 2 bases, with 13 bases left between them. CDR1 SGHNT and CDR2 YYREEE come from the germline V gene (reference sequence). CDR3 in DNA: TGTGCCAGCAGCCCCGGGGGAGTCGCCTACGAGCAGTACTTC. Translating it yields CASSPGGVAYEQYF.

The chain is built from TRBV19 and TRBJ2-1; TRBD1 might be the D (5 bases). The CDR3 covers 13 residues. The V end was cut by 5 bases, the J end by 12 bases, with 17 bases between. Germline values: CDR1 LNHDA, CDR2 SQIVND (reference sequence). CDR3: CASSSQDAGGQFF. The CDR3 nucleotides are TGTGCCAGTAGTTCACAGGACGCTGGCGGGCAGTTCTTC.